The 6 T cell receptor beta chains below were found in one sample sequenced in a study of blood T cell repertoires in COVID-19. TCRdb's table, derived via immunoSEQ multiplex PCR, lists solely in-frame clones and lacks some. The sample has around 54,000 clones; about 72% are singletons. Sequenced input: PBMCs or T cells enriched from blood (not recorded which). Source of these receptors: a woman aged 50 to 60 with acute COVID-19.

J is TRBJ2-5 and V is TRBV6-5, with D perhaps TRBD2 (5 bases). CDR3 length: 15 amino acids. Trimming cost V 6 bases and J 1 base, with 15 bases left between them. The germline gives CDR1 MNHEY, CDR2 SVGAGI. The chain's CDR3 is CASRPLGEGQETQYF. The DNA for the CDR3 is TGTGCCAGCAGACCTCTAGGAGAGGGCCAAGAGACCCAGTACTTC.

A note on this clone: At one boundary the junction diverges from the germline segment, which might be a read error. The chain has TRBV7-7 and TRBJ2-1; 10 nucleotides line up with TRBD2. The CDR3 loop spans 15 amino acids. From germline, CDR1 is SSHAT and CDR2 FNYEAQ (reference sequence). The CDR3 protein is CASSPGTSVANEQFF. The DNA of the CDR3 is TGTGCTAGCAGCCCCGGGACTAGCGTCGCCAATGAGCAGTTCTTC.

The V and J genes are TRBV19 and TRBJ1-2, with 8 bases lining up with TRBD1. The ends lost 4 bases at V and 0 bases at J; junction bases unmatched: 7. The V gene's germline CDR1 is LNHDA and CDR2 SQIVND (reference sequence). This CDR3 has 16 amino acids. CDR3 sequence (DNA): TGTGCCAGTAGTAGGGGACTGGACAGGGCTAACTATGGCTACACCTTC. It yields the protein CASSRGLDRANYGYTF.

The genes are TRBV12-3 or TRBV12-4 and TRBJ1-1; TRBD1 matches 10 bases. Trimming took 4 bases from V and 4 from J; bases not matched to a gene: 0. This CDR3 region has 13 residues. The CDR3 DNA reads as TGTGCCAGCAGTTGGGACAGGGGCACTGAAGCTTTCTTT. As protein: CASSWDRGTEAFF.

This chain uses TRBV28 with TRBJ1-2; D might be TRBD1 (5 bases). The CDR3 has 11 residues. CDR1 MDHEN and CDR2 SYDVKM come from the germline V gene. The ends were cut back, 4 bases at V and 5 bases at J, with 5 bases in the middle. DNA of the CDR3: TGTGCCAGCAGTTCAGGGTATGGCTACACCTTC. Its protein is CASSSGYGYTF.

The J gene is TRBJ2-3, the V gene TRBV4-1; 10 bases are a match to TRBD2. The CDR3 loop spans 19 amino acids. V shed 1 base, J shed 4 bases, and the junction held 14 bases outside the gene matches. CDR1 and CDR2 from the germline V gene are MGHRA and YSYEKL. CDR3 protein: CASSQVLVAGGQRADTQYF. CDR3 DNA: TGCGCCAGCAGCCAAGTATTGGTAGCGGGGGGCCAAAGGGCAGATACGCAGTATTTT.